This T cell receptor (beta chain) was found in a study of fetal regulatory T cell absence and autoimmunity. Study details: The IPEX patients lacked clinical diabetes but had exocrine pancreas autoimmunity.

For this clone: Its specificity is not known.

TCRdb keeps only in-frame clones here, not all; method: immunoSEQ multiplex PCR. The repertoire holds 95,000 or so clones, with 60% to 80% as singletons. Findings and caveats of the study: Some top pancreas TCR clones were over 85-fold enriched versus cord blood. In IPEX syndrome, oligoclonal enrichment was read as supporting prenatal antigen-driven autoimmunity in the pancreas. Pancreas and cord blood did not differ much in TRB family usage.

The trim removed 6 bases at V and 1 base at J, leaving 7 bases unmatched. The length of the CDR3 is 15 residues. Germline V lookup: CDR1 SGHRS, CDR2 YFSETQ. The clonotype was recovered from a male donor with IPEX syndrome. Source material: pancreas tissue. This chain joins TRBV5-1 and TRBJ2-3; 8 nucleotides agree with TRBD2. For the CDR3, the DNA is TGCGCCAGCACCCTCGGGGGGGAGGGCACAGATACGCAGTATTTT. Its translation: CASTLGGEGTDTQYF.